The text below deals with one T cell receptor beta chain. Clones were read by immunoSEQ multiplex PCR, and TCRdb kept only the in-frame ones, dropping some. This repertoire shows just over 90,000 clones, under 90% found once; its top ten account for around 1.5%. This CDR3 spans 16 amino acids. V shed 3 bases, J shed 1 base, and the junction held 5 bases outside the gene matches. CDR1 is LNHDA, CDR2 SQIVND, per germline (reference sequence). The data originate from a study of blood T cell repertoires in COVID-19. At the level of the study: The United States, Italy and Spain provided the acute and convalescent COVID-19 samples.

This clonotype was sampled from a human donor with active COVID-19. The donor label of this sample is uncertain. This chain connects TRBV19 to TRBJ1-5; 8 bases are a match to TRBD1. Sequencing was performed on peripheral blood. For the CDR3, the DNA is TGTGCCAGTAGTATTAACAGGGGGGACAGCAATCAGCCCCAGCATTTT. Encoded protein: CASSINRGDSNQPQHF.